This T cell receptor beta chain was retrieved from a study of T cell responses to AZD1222 COVID-19 vaccine. Libraries were prepared by immunoSEQ multiplex PCR; TCRdb keeps only in-frame clonotypes and omits some of them. The repertoire holds tens of thousands of clones, with around 86% as singletons. Study findings and constraints: Spike regions recognized by vaccine-associated CD4 TCRs spanned the protein, led by 160-218 and 743-854. Only 5 or 6 individuals given AZD1222 were seropositive at baseline. No repertoire was sampled before or during the peak T cell response, only after it.

This clone was counted a single time. The antigen is unknown. Trimming removed 3 bases from V and 4 bases from J, with 4 bases in between. Germline CDR1 reads KGHSY; CDR2 reads FQNENV. This CDR3 is 12 amino acids long. The clonotype comes from an adult in good health. This specimen was peripheral blood, taken on day 0 of AZD1222 vaccination. This sequence joins TRBV16 and TRBJ1-3; D gene uncertain. Here the CDR3 reads CASSQWGNTIYF. As DNA, the CDR3 is TGTGCCAGCAGCCAGTGGGGAAACACCATATATTTT.